This T cell receptor beta chain was sequenced during a study of blood T cells in healthy people across ages. V was clipped by 5 bases and J by 11 bases, with 21 bases between them. The germline CDR1 and CDR2 sequences are MNHEY and SMNVEV (reference sequence). This CDR3 has 14 amino acids. Overall study findings and caveats: Donor CMV infection status was unknown, possibly confounding age-related changes in expanded clonotypes. A conclusive naive versus antigen-experienced comparison was prevented by the unsorted PBMCs.

The second PCR ran about 7 to 12 cycles with a sample-barcoded 5' primer and J-beta primers. Every cDNA molecule carried a tag from a template-switch adaptor bearing 12 random nucleotides. A single record per CDR3 protein comes from TCRdb applying MiXCR to the 5' RACE reads. The sample has some 1 million distinct CDR3 sequences; around 43% are singletons. Turning to this clonotype: The antigen is undetermined.

The TCR sequence derives from a woman aged 60 to 75 in good health. This chain uses TRBV27 with TRBJ2-5; D possibly corresponds to TRBD2 (6 bases). Sequenced input: blood. CDR3 nucleotide sequence: TGTGCCAGCAGTGCCTTACTAGCTAGGGATGAGCAGTACTTC. Residues: CASSALLARDEQYF.